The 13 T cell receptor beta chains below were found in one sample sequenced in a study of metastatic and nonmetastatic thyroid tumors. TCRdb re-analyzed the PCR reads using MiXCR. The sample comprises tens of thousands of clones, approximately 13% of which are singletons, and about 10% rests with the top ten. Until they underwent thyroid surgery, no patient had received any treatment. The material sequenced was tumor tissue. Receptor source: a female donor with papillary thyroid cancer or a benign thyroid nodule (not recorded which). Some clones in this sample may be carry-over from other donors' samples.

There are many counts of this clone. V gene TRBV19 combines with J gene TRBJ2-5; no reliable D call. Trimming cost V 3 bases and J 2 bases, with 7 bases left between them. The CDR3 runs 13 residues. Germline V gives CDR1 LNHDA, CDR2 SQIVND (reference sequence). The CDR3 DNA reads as TGTGCCAGTAGTATGTCCAGACAAGAGACCCAGTACTTC. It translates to CASSMSRQETQYF. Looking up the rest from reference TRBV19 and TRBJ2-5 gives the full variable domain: DGGITQSPKYLFRKEGQNVTLSCEQNLNHDAMYWYRQDPGQGLRLIYYSQIVNDFQKGDIAEGYSVSREKKESFPLTVTSAQKNPTAFYLCASSMSRQETQYFGPGTRLLVL.

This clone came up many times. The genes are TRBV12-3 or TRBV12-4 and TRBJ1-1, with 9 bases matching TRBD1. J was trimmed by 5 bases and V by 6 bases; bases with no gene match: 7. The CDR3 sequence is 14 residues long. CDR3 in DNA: TGTGCCAGCAGCGGACAGGGGAAAGGGACTGAAGCTTTCTTT. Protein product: CASSGQGKGTEAFF.

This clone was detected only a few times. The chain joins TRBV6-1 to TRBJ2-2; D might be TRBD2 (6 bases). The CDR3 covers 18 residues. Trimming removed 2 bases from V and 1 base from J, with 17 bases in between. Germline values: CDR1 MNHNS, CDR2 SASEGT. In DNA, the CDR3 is TGTGCCAGCAGTGAAATATGGGCCGGGAGTAGGAACACCGGGGAGCTGTTTTTT. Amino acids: CASSEIWAGSRNTGELFF.

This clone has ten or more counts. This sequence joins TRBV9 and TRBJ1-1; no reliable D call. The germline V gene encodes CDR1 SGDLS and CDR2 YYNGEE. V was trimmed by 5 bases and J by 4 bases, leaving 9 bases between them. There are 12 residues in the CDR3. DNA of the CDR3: TGTGCCAGCAGGGCCTTGGGCACTGAAGCTTTCTTT. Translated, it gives CASRALGTEAFF.

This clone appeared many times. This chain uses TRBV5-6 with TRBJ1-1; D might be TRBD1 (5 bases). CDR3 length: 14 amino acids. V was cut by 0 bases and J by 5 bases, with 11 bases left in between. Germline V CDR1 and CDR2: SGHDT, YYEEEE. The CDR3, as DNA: TGTGCCAGCAGCTTGGAGGGGAGGGAAACTGAAGCTTTCTTT. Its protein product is CASSLEGRETEAFF. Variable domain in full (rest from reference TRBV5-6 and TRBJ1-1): DAGVTQSPTHLIKTRGQQVTLRCSPKSGHDTVSWYQQALGQGPQFIFQYYEEEERQRGNFPDRFSGHQFPNYSSELNVNALLLGDSALYLCASSLEGRETEAFFGQGTRLTVV.

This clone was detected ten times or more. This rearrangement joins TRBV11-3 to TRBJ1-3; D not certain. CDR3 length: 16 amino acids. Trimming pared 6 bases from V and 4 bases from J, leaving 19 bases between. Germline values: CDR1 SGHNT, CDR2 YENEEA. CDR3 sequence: CASRSRGPLGGNTIYF. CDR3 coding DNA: TGTGCCAGCAGATCTCGCGGGCCCTTGGGGGGAAACACCATATATTTT.

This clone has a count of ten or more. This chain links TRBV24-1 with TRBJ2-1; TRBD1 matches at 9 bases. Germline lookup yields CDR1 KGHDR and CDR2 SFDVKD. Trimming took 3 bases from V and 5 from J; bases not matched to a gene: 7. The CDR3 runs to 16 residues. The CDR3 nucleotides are TGTGCCACCAGTGATCCCCCCGGACAGGGGAACAATGAGCAGTTCTTC. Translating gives CATSDPPGQGNNEQFF.

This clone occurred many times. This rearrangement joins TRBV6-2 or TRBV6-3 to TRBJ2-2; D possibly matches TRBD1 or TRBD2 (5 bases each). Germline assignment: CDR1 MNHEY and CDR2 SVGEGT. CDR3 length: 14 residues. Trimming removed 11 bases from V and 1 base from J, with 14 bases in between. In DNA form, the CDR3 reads TGTGCCGGGGGTCAGGGTTGGAACACCGGGGAGCTGTTTTTT. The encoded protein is CAGGQGWNTGELFF.

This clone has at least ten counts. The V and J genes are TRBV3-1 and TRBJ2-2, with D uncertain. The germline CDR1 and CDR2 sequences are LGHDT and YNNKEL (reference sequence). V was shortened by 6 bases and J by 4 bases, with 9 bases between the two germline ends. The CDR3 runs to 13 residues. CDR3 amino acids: CASSSLGTGELFF. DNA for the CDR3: TGTGCCAGCAGTTCCCTCGGCACCGGGGAGCTGTTTTTT.

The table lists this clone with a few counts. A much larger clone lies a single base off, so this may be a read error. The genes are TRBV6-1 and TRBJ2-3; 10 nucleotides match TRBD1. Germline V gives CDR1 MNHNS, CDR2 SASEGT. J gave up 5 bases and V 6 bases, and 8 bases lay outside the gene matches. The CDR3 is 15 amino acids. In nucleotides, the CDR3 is TGTGCCAGCAGCGAGGGACAGGGGTTAGGAGATACGCAGTATTTT. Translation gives CASSEGQGLGDTQYF.

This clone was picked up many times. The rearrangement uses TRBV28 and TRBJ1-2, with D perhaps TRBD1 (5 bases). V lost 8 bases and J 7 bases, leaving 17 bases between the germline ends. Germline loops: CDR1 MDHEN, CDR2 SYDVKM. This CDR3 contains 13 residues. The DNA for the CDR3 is TGTGCCAGCTGGTGGGACGGATTGGTTGGCTACACCTTC. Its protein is CASWWDGLVGYTF.

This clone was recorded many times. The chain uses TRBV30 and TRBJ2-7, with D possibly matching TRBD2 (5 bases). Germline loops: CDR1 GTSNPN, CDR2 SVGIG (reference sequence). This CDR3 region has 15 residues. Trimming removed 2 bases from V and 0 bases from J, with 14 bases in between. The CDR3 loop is CAWSIWTRPSYEQYF. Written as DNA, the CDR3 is TGTGCCTGGAGTATCTGGACTCGACCCTCCTACGAGCAGTACTTC. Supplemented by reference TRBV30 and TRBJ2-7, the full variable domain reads SQTIHQWPATLVQPVGSPLSLECTVEGTSNPNLYWYRQAAGRGLQLLFYSVGIGQISSEVPQNLSASRPQDRQFILSSKKLLLSDSGFYLCAWSIWTRPSYEQYFGPGTRLTVT.

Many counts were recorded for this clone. CDR3 amino acids: CASSSTFGETQYF. DNA for the CDR3: TGTGCCAGCAGTTCGACGTTTGGGGAGACCCAGTACTTC. This chain connects TRBV28 to TRBJ2-5; D uncertain. Germline lookup yields CDR1 MDHEN and CDR2 SYDVKM. The CDR3 covers 13 residues. Trimming removed 4 bases at V and 5 bases at J, with 11 bases between.